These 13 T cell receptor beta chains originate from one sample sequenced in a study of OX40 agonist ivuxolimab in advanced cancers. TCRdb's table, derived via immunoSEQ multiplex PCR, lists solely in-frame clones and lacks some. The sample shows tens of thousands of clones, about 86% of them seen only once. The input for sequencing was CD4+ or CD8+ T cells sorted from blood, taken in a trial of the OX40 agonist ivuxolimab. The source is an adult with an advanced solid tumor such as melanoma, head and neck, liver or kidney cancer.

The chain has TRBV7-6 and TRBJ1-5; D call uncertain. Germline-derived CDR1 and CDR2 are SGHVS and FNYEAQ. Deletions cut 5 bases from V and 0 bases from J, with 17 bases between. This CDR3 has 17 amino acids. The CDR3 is CASSLTEGGYSNQPQHF. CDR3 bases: TGTGCCAGCAGCCTAACCGAGGGCGGATATAGCAATCAGCCCCAGCATTTT.

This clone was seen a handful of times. The CDR3 DNA is TGTGCCAGCAGAGACCAGGACCGTAGCAATCAGCCCCAGCATTTT. It translates to CASRDQDRSNQPQHF. The chain combines TRBV28 with TRBJ1-5; D gene ambiguous. This CDR3 region has 15 residues. V was trimmed by 6 bases and J by 0 bases, leaving 12 bases between them. CDR1 and CDR2 from the germline V gene are MDHEN and SYDVKM.

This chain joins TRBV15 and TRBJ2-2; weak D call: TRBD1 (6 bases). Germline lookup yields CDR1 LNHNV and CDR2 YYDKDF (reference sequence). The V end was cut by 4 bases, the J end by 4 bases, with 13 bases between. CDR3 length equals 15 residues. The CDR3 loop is CATSIGTGTTGELFF. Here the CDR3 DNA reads TGTGCCACCAGCATCGGTACAGGGACCACCGGGGAGCTGTTTTTT.

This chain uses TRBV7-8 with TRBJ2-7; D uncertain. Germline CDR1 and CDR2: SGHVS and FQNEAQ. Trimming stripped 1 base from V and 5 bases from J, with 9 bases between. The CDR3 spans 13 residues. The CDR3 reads CASSLGPGDEQYF. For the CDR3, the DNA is TGTGCCAGCAGCTTAGGGCCCGGTGACGAGCAGTACTTC.

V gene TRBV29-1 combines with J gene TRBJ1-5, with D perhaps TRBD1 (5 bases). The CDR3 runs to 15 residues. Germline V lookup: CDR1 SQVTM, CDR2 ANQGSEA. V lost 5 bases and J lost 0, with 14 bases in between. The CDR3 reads CSVRETADSNQPQHF. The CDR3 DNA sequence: TGCAGCGTTCGGGAGACAGCGGATAGCAATCAGCCCCAGCATTTT.

This CDR3 is CASSFEGPGGAQPQHF. The DNA for the CDR3 is TGTGCCAGCAGTTTTGAGGGGCCGGGGGGCGCTCAGCCCCAGCATTTT. The chain joins TRBV28 to TRBJ1-5; TRBD1 might be the D (6 bases). The V and J ends lost 3 bases and 6 bases respectively, with 18 bases between them. The CDR3 loop spans 16 amino acids. The V gene's germline CDR1 is MDHEN and CDR2 SYDVKM.

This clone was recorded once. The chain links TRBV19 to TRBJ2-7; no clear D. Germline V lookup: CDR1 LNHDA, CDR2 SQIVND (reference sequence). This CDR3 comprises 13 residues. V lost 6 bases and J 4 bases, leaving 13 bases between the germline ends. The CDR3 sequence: CASSKESRYEQYF. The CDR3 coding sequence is TGTGCCAGTAGCAAAGAGTCCCGTTACGAGCAGTACTTC.

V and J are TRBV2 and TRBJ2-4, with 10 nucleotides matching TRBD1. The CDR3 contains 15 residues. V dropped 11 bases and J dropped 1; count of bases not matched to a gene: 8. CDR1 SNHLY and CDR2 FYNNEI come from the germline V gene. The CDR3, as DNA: TGTGCCGTTATCAGGGACAGGGGTGCCAAAAACATTCAGTACTTC. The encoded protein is CAVIRDRGAKNIQYF.

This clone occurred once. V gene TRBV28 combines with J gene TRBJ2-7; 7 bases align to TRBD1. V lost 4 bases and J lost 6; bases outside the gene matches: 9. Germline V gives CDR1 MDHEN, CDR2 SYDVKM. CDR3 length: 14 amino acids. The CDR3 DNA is TGTGCCAGCAGTTACACAGGGGTAAGAGGCGAGCAGTACTTC. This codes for CASSYTGVRGEQYF.

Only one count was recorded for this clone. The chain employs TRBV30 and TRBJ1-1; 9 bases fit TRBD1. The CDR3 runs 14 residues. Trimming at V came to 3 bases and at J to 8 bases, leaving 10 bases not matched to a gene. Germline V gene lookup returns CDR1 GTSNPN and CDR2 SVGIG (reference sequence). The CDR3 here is CAWRGYRGHAEAFF. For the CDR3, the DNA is TGTGCCTGGAGGGGATACAGGGGGCACGCGGAAGCTTTCTTT.

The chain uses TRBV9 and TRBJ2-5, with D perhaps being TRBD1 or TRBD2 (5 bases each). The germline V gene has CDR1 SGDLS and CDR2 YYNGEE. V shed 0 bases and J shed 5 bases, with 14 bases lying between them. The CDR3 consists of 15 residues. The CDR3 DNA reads TGTGCCAGCAGCGTAGACGGGGCCGGGGTGGAGACCCAGTACTTC. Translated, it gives CASSVDGAGVETQYF. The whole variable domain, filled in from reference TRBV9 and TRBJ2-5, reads DSGVTQTPKHLITATGQRVTLRCSPRSGDLSVYWYQQSLDQGLQFLIQYYNGEERAKGNILERFSAQQFPDLHSELNLSSLELGDSALYFCASSVDGAGVETQYFGPGTRLLVL.

CDR3 DNA: TGTGCCAGTAGTATAGGTTGGGGGCGCCAAGAGACCCAGTACTTC. Protein: CASSIGWGRQETQYF. This chain joins TRBV19 and TRBJ2-5; possible D gene TRBD1, 6 bases. Germline loops: CDR1 LNHDA, CDR2 SQIVND (reference sequence). The CDR3 has 15 residues. Between the trimmed V and J ends, which lost 1 base and 1 base, there was a span of 10 bases.

For the CDR3, the DNA is TGTGCCAGCTCACCAGCCTACATAGGGCGCAGCCGAAACTATGGCTACACCTTC. Translating it yields CASSPAYIGRSRNYGYTF. This sequence joins TRBV18 and TRBJ1-2, with D uncertain. This CDR3 region has 18 residues. V was pared by 2 bases and J by 2 bases, with 21 bases between. Germline CDR1 KGHSH, CDR2 LQKENI. Supplemented by reference TRBV18 and TRBJ1-2, the full variable domain reads NAGVMQNPRHLVRRRGQEARLRCSPMKGHSHVYWYRQLPEEGLKFMVYLQKENIIDESGMPKERFSAEFPKEGPSILRIQQVVRGDSAAYFCASSPAYIGRSRNYGYTFGSGTRLTVV.